Listed here are 24 T cell receptor beta chains from one sample, sequenced in a study of CD8+ T cells in alopecia areata. Extracted from the samples, RNA was reverse transcribed into cDNA to serve as the sequencing template. The data were produced by immunoSEQ multiplex PCR, yet TCRdb's version contains in-frame clones alone and is incomplete. The sample holds more than 95,000 clones, around 45% seen once. Sequenced material: CD4+ T cells sorted from blood. These receptors all come from a human donor with alopecia areata.

This clone turned up a few times. This chain joins TRBV28 and TRBJ1-4; D is unresolved. Germline CDR1 reads MDHEN; CDR2 reads SYDVKM. Trimming took off 4 bases at V and 6 bases at J, with 12 bases between the two ends. The CDR3 runs 14 residues. Here the CDR3 reads CASSSFVGDEKLFF. In DNA form, the CDR3 reads TGTGCCAGCAGTTCCTTTGTGGGTGATGAAAAACTGTTTTTT.

The chain employs TRBV6-1 and TRBJ2-3; 11 bases agree with TRBD2. This CDR3 comprises 18 residues. V was clipped by 6 bases and J by 3 bases; unmatched bases: 14. The germline V gene has CDR1 MNHNS and CDR2 SASEGT. CDR3 amino acids: CASRETSTSGTRTDTQYF. The CDR3 bases are TGTGCCAGCAGGGAAACCTCGACTAGCGGGACCCGAACAGATACGCAGTATTTT.

The V call is TRBV7-9, the J call TRBJ1-5, with 7 bases lining up with TRBD1. Trimming cost V 4 bases and J 0 bases; bases outside gene matches: 3. CDR1 is SEHNR, CDR2 FQNEAQ, per germline (reference sequence). The CDR3 contains 15 residues. This chain's CDR3 is CASSSGTDSNQPQHF. The CDR3 nucleotides read TGTGCCAGCAGCTCCGGGACAGATAGCAATCAGCCCCAGCATTTT.

This clone was picked up one time. The chain couples TRBV27 to TRBJ2-6; 9 positions agree with TRBD1. The V gene end was trimmed by 6 bases and the J gene end by 2 bases; junction bases not matched to a gene: 14. The CDR3 is made up of 19 amino acids. From germline, CDR1 is MNHEY and CDR2 SMNVEV (reference sequence). Here the CDR3 reads CASRSSGTGSPPGANVLTF. DNA of the CDR3: TGTGCCAGCAGAAGTTCCGGGACAGGGAGTCCCCCTGGGGCCAACGTCCTGACTTTC.

J is TRBJ2-7 and V is TRBV6-5; the D is unclear. V was pared by 2 bases and J by 2 bases, with 10 bases between. The CDR3 consists of 14 residues. Looked up from germline, CDR1 is MNHEY and CDR2 is SVGAGI. The CDR3 loop is CASSYGTATYEQYF. The CDR3, as DNA: TGTGCCAGCAGTTACGGAACAGCCACCTACGAGCAGTACTTC.

The chain combines TRBV4-1 with TRBJ2-3; 10 bases line up with TRBD1. Germline CDR1 reads MGHRA; CDR2 reads YSYEKL. The CDR3 spans 16 residues. V shed 4 bases, J shed 2 bases, and the junction held 6 bases outside the gene matches. CDR3 sequence: CASSRSGTGDTDTQYF. In DNA, the CDR3 is TGCGCCAGCAGCCGATCCGGGACAGGGGACACAGATACGCAGTATTTT.

The rearrangement joins TRBV5-1 to TRBJ2-7; D might be TRBD1 (6 bases). Deletions cut 4 bases from V and 2 bases from J, with 19 bases between. Germline V lookup: CDR1 SGHRS, CDR2 YFSETQ. There are 16 residues in the CDR3. This chain's CDR3 is CASSTWPRDTTYEQYF. The DNA of the CDR3 is TGCGCCAGCAGCACCTGGCCCCGGGACACCACCTACGAGCAGTACTTC.

This clone showed up just a few times. The rearrangement joins TRBV4-1 to TRBJ1-2; 7 bases agree with TRBD1. The CDR3 sequence is 15 residues long. Germline V CDR1 and CDR2: MGHRA, YSYEKL. Trimming at V came to 1 base and at J to 3 bases, leaving 5 bases not matched to a gene. CDR3 loop: CASSQGTGPDYGYTF. The CDR3 DNA reads TGCGCCAGCAGCCAAGGGACAGGCCCCGACTATGGCTACACCTTC.

This clone was picked up a small number of times. The V call is TRBV4-1, the J call TRBJ1-1; 12 bases agree with TRBD1. This CDR3 is built from 18 residues. V was pared by 2 bases and J by 4 bases, with 11 bases of the junction left unmatched. CDR1 is MGHRA and CDR2 is YSYEKL in the germline V gene. Here the CDR3 reads CASSQPTGTGGAGTEAFF. The CDR3 DNA reads as TGCGCCAGCAGCCAACCTACCGGGACAGGGGGCGCGGGCACTGAAGCTTTCTTT.

The chain combines TRBV4-2 with TRBJ2-4; D may correspond to TRBD1 or TRBD2 (5 bases each). V gave up 0 bases and J gave up 0 bases, with 12 bases separating them. The CDR3 has 17 residues. Germline V gene lookup returns CDR1 LGHNA and CDR2 YNFKEQ. CDR3 region: CASSQDGTGLAKNIQYF. The CDR3 coding sequence is TGTGCCAGCAGCCAAGATGGAACAGGACTAGCCAAAAACATTCAGTACTTC.

The chain combines TRBV7-9 with TRBJ2-7; TRBD2 agrees at 11 bases. There are 15 residues in the CDR3. The V gene end was trimmed by 5 bases and the J gene end by 3 bases; junction bases not matched to a gene: 6. Per germline, CDR1 SEHNR and CDR2 FQNEAQ (reference sequence). The CDR3 bases are TGTGCCAGCAGCCCAACGACTAGCGGGAACTACGAGCAGTACTTC. As protein: CASSPTTSGNYEQYF. Full variable domain (outside the CDR3, taken from reference TRBV7-9 and TRBJ2-7): DTGVSQNPRHKITKRGQNVTFRCDPISEHNRLYWYRQTLGQGPEFLTYFQNEAQLEKSRLLSDRFSAERPKGSFSTLEIQRTEQGDSAMYLCASSPTTSGNYEQYFGPGTRLTVT.

This clone turned up a few times. The chain links TRBV14 to TRBJ2-5; no clear D gene. Germline loops: CDR1 SGHDN, CDR2 FVKESK. V lost 0 bases and J lost 2, with 7 bases in between. The CDR3 is 14 amino acids. CDR3 amino acids: CASSQDLQQETQYF. The CDR3 nucleotides are TGTGCCAGCAGCCAAGACCTCCAGCAAGAGACCCAGTACTTC.

The chain uses TRBV4-3 and TRBJ2-5; the D gene is possibly TRBD2 (6 bases). The V end was cut by 0 bases, the J end by 5 bases, with 10 bases between. The germline V gene encodes CDR1 LGHNA and CDR2 YSLEER. The CDR3 covers 14 residues. The CDR3 nucleotides read TGCGCCAGCAGCCAAGATGTCGGAGGGGAGACCCAGTACTTC. Translated: CASSQDVGGETQYF.

The V and J genes are TRBV9 and TRBJ1-4; the match to TRBD1 covers 7 bases. Germline loops: CDR1 SGDLS, CDR2 YYNGEE. V was pared by 3 bases and J by 3 bases, with 8 bases of the junction left unmatched. This CDR3 has 16 residues. The CDR3 coding sequence is TGTGCCAGCAGCGCAACGAGACAGGGTTCTAATGAAAAACTGTTTTTT. This codes for CASSATRQGSNEKLFF. The complete variable domain, with remaining parts taken from reference TRBV9 and TRBJ1-4, reads DSGVTQTPKHLITATGQRVTLRCSPRSGDLSVYWYQQSLDQGLQFLIQYYNGEERAKGNILERFSAQQFPDLHSELNLSSLELGDSALYFCASSATRQGSNEKLFFGSGTQLSVL.

This clone appeared a few times. This chain joins TRBV30 and TRBJ2-7; D is perhaps TRBD2 (5 bases). Trimming removed 5 bases at V and 5 bases at J, with 28 bases between. CDR3 size: 17 residues. Germline V CDR1 and CDR2: GTSNPN, SVGIG (reference sequence). The CDR3 bases are TGTGCCTGGGCCCCGTTTCCGGGAAGAGTGGCTTCGGACGAGCAGTACTTC. It translates to CAWAPFPGRVASDEQYF.

This clone appeared a few times. V usage is TRBV7-2 and J usage is TRBJ2-5; D uncertain. Trimming removed 5 bases from V and 5 bases from J, with 21 bases in between. Germline loops: CDR1 SGHTA, CDR2 FQGNSA. The CDR3 totals 16 residues. CDR3 in amino acids: CASSPPPEQQRETQYF. The CDR3 DNA follows: TGTGCCAGCAGCCCGCCCCCAGAACAACAACGGGAGACCCAGTACTTC.

This clone was detected only a few times. The J gene is TRBJ2-7, the V gene TRBV7-2, with D perhaps matching TRBD1 (6 bases). Trimming removed 1 base at V and 3 bases at J, with 13 bases between. The CDR3 totals 15 residues. From germline, CDR1 is SGHTA and CDR2 FQGNSA. In nucleotides, the CDR3 is TGTGCCAGCAGCTTAGTAACAGGGAGTAACTACGAGCAGTACTTC. It yields the protein CASSLVTGSNYEQYF.

CDR3 amino acids: CASSRRTSGQETQYF. CDR3 coding DNA: TGTGCCAGCAGTCGAAGGACTAGCGGGCAAGAGACCCAGTACTTC. The chain employs TRBV28 and TRBJ2-5; the match to TRBD2 covers 11 bases. Trimming took 5 bases from V and 2 from J; bases not matched to a gene: 4. Germline assignment: CDR1 MDHEN and CDR2 SYDVKM. This CDR3 has 15 residues.

The chain couples TRBV29-1 to TRBJ2-3, with 12 bases lining up with TRBD1. The CDR3 sequence is 17 residues long. Germline-derived CDR1 and CDR2 are SQVTM and ANQGSEA. The junction had 7 bases not matched to a gene; V was cut back by 3 bases and J by 0 bases. The CDR3 region has the DNA TGCAGCGTTGAGGGACAGGGGGCGCGACATAGCACAGATACGCAGTATTTT. This codes for CSVEGQGARHSTDTQYF.

This clone turned up a few times. The V gene is TRBV11-2, the J gene TRBJ1-4; no clear D. Trimming shortened V by 1 base and J by 13 bases, and 19 bases separated the two germline ends. There are 15 residues in the CDR3. From germline, CDR1 is SGHAT and CDR2 FQNNGV. CDR3 loop: CASSLADPMGRRLFF. CDR3 DNA sequence: TGTGCCAGCAGCTTAGCCGACCCCATGGGAAGACGACTGTTTTTT. Full variable domain (remainder filled in from reference TRBV11-2 and TRBJ1-4): EAGVAQSPRYKIIEKRQSVAFWCNPISGHATLYWYQQILGQGPKLLIQFQNNGVVDDSQLPKDRFSAERLKGVDSTLKIQPAKLEDSAVYLCASSLADPMGRRLFFGSGTQLSVL.

In this sample, this clone turned up a few times. The chain uses TRBV4-3 and TRBJ1-5; 7 bases are a match to TRBD1. This CDR3 comprises 15 residues. V gave up 3 bases and J gave up 4 bases; unmatched junction bases: 6. Germline CDR1 LGHNA, CDR2 YSLEER. As DNA, the CDR3 is TGCGCCAGCAGCCAGAGACAGGGTCTTAATCAGCCCCAGCATTTT. The encoded protein is CASSQRQGLNQPQHF.

The CDR3 region has the DNA TGTGCCAGCAGGCGTAACACTGAAGCTTTCTTT. Its protein is CASRRNTEAFF. The rearrangement uses TRBV6-5 and TRBJ1-1; D ambiguous. Per germline, CDR1 MNHEY and CDR2 SVGAGI. The V gene lost 6 bases and the J gene lost 2 bases, with 4 bases spanning the gap. There are 11 residues in the CDR3.

Only a few counts were recorded for this clone. This chain uses TRBV25-1 with TRBJ2-5, with D perhaps given as TRBD1 or TRBD2 (5 bases each). Germline V gives CDR1 MGHDK, CDR2 SYGVNS. The CDR3 loop spans 15 amino acids. Between the trimmed V and J ends, which lost 3 bases and 1 base, there was a span of 12 bases. CDR3 region: CASSDSWGIQETQYF. In DNA form, the CDR3 reads TGTGCCAGCAGTGATTCGTGGGGGATCCAAGAGACCCAGTACTTC.

This clone was found a few times. V and J are TRBV30 and TRBJ2-7, with D possibly matching TRBD1 (5 bases). V was shortened by 0 bases and J by 2 bases, with 11 bases between the two germline ends. The germline gives CDR1 GTSNPN, CDR2 SVGIG (reference sequence). The CDR3 is 14 amino acids. The CDR3 protein is CAWSVVRGTYEQYF. The CDR3 region has the DNA TGTGCCTGGAGTGTAGTTAGGGGAACCTACGAGCAGTACTTC.